This passage covers 6 T cell receptor beta chains from one sample sequenced in a study of regulatory and conventional T cells in RAG deficiency. The repertoire was sequenced with immunoSEQ multiplex PCR; TCRdb's copy has only in-frame clones and lacks some. Of fewer than 35,000 clones listed, roughly 90% are singletons. Separately, the same data were catalogued under a study of regulatory T cells. That paper states: Primers: 52 TRBV forward and 13 TRBJ reverse.

What was sequenced was CD8+ T cells sorted from blood. The receptors originated from a human donor in good health.

The chain couples TRBV19 to TRBJ1-2; 8 bases align to TRBD1. Germline V gene sequence: CDR1 LNHDA, CDR2 SQIVND (reference sequence). V lost 7 bases to trimming and J lost 7 bases; unmatched junction nucleotides: 14. This CDR3 has 15 amino acids. The chain's CDR3 is CASTLGQGPFFGYTF. In DNA form, the CDR3 reads TGTGCCAGTACCCTCGGACAGGGTCCCTTCTTTGGCTACACCTTC.

The V gene is TRBV9, the J gene TRBJ1-5; 9 nucleotides align to TRBD1. CDR3 length equals 15 residues. Germline V gives CDR1 SGDLS, CDR2 YYNGEE. V was pared by 4 bases and J by 4 bases, with 6 bases of the junction left unmatched. The CDR3 region has the DNA TGTGCCAGCAGCCCCCCTGGGACAGGGAATCAGCCCCAGCATTTT. Translating gives CASSPPGTGNQPQHF.

The CDR3 coding sequence is TGTGCCAGCAGCTTGGACCAGGGAACTGAAGCTTTCTTT. Its protein is CASSLDQGTEAFF. The rearrangement links TRBV11-3 to TRBJ1-1; TRBD1 is a possible D gene (5 bases). The CDR3 is 13 amino acids. Trimming cost V 3 bases and J 5 bases, with 10 bases left between them. Per germline, CDR1 SGHNT and CDR2 YENEEA.

Turning to this clone: At the DNA level, this CDR3 is encoded by other sequences in the same sample as well. The J gene is TRBJ1-5, the V gene TRBV19; D is unclear. From germline, CDR1 is LNHDA and CDR2 SQIVND (reference sequence). V was shortened by 3 bases and J by 3 bases, with 9 bases between the two germline ends. This CDR3 spans 14 amino acids. This CDR3 reads CASSIRDTNQPQHF. In nucleotides, the CDR3 is TGTGCCAGTAGTATTCGAGACACCAATCAGCCCCAGCATTTT.

The chain's CDR3 is CASSLIGGTSFSEQYF. In DNA form, the CDR3 reads TGTGCCAGCAGCTTAATTGGGGGGACTAGCTTTAGCGAGCAGTACTTC. The chain is built from TRBV7-3 and TRBJ2-5; 9 nucleotides agree with TRBD2. The J call could be wrong; TRBJ2-7 is a better fit for the DNA end. This CDR3 has 16 amino acids. Per the germline V gene, CDR1 is SGHTA and CDR2 is FQGTGA.

The genes are TRBV18 and TRBJ1-5, with D perhaps matching TRBD1 (5 bases). Per germline, CDR1 KGHSH and CDR2 LQKENI. Trimming shortened V by 3 bases and J by 5 bases, and 14 bases separated the two germline ends. The CDR3 runs to 15 residues. CDR3 sequence (DNA): TGTGCCAGCTCACCGGGGAGTCCGGGGGATCAGCCCCAGCATTTT. It encodes CASSPGSPGDQPQHF.